The 6 T cell receptor beta chains given below trace back to one sample, sequenced in a study of blood T cell repertoires in COVID-19. TCRdb's copy holds only in-frame clones and misses some; the assay was immunoSEQ multiplex PCR. In the table there are about 360,000 clones, more than 75% of which are singletons. The specimen sequenced was peripheral blood. Receptors originate from a human donor with acute or convalescent COVID-19. The donor label of this sample is uncertain.

This chain joins TRBV6-2 or TRBV6-3 and TRBJ1-5, with D maybe TRBD1 (6 bases). The V gene's germline CDR1 is MNHEY and CDR2 SVGEGT. CDR3 length: 15 residues. V was shortened by 6 bases and J by 4 bases, with 16 bases between the two germline ends. The CDR3 DNA follows: TGTGCCAGCAGCCTTCTTGGACAGACAAATCAGCCCCAGCATTTT. It encodes CASSLLGQTNQPQHF.

This chain joins TRBV5-4 and TRBJ2-1; 7 bases are a match to TRBD2. Germline CDR1 is SGHNT and CDR2 is YYREEE (reference sequence). The CDR3 is made up of 15 amino acids. J was trimmed by 3 bases and V by 7 bases; bases with no gene match: 10. In nucleotides, the CDR3 is TGTGCCAGCGGGGAGGGCGGGGCCCTCTACAATGAGCAGTTCTTC. Translation: CASGEGGALYNEQFF.

This chain uses TRBV29-1 with TRBJ1-1; D unclear. Germline CDR1 reads SQVTM; CDR2 reads ANQGSEA. The V gene lost 4 bases and the J gene lost 3 bases, with 6 bases spanning the gap. The CDR3 has 11 amino acids. This chain's CDR3 is CSVVTHTEAFF. DNA for the CDR3: TGCAGCGTTGTAACTCACACTGAAGCTTTCTTT. Full variable domain (outside the CDR3, taken from reference TRBV29-1 and TRBJ1-1): SAVISQKPSRDICQRGTSLTIQCQVDSQVTMMFWYRQQPGQSLTLIATANQGSEATYESGFVIDKFPISRPNLTFSTLTVSNMSPEDSSIYLCSVVTHTEAFFGQGTRLTVV.

This chain joins TRBV19 and TRBJ1-5; D unclear. From germline, CDR1 is LNHDA and CDR2 SQIVND (reference sequence). Trimming took 10 bases from V and 0 from J, leaving 13 bases between them. The CDR3 has 14 amino acids. CDR3 sequence reads: CATHPQHSNQPQHF. CDR3 coding DNA: TGTGCCACCCACCCCCAACATAGCAATCAGCCCCAGCATTTT.

This clone occurred a few times. The chain employs TRBV7-9 and TRBJ1-6, with no clear D. Between the trimmed V and J ends, which lost 5 bases and 11 bases, there was a span of 10 bases. CDR1 and CDR2 (germline): SEHNR, FQNEAQ (reference sequence). CDR3 size: 12 residues. The CDR3 sequence: CASSTDSPPLHF. CDR3 nucleotides: TGTGCCAGCAGCACCGACTCACCACCCCTCCACTTT.

This sequence joins TRBV3-1 (or the pseudogene TRBV3-2) and TRBJ1-5; 9 nucleotides line up with TRBD1. The V gene's germline CDR1 is LGHDT and CDR2 YNNKEL (reference sequence). V lost 4 bases, J lost 4 bases, and 11 bases stayed unmatched. The CDR3 contains 17 residues. CDR3 residues: CASSRGTSGTGNQPQHF. CDR3 DNA: TGTGCCAGCAGCCGGGGTACTAGTGGGACAGGGAATCAGCCCCAGCATTTT.